These 13 T cell receptor beta chains were sequenced from one sample in a study of cytomegalovirus exposure and HLA in healthy donors. PCR primers comprised 60 Vbeta and 13 Jbeta primers. Measured with immunoSEQ multiplex PCR; TCRdb has only the in-frame clones, and not every one. Among around 220,000 clones listed, over 75% were seen once. The source material was PBMCs. The origin of the receptors is a man aged 18 to 29 in good health and CMV-seronegative.

This sequence joins TRBV2 and TRBJ1-3; D is ambiguous. CDR1 SNHLY and CDR2 FYNNEI come from the germline V gene. Trimming left V 3 bases short and J 0 bases short, with 9 bases between. The CDR3 consists of 15 residues. The CDR3 sequence is CASSDRTVSGNTIYF. The DNA for the CDR3 is TGTGCCAGCAGTGATAGAACGGTCTCTGGAAACACCATATATTTT.

The chain is built from TRBV9 and TRBJ2-4; 8 nucleotides align to TRBD2. V gave up 2 bases and J gave up 8 bases; unmatched junction bases: 3. The CDR3 runs to 13 residues. The germline CDR1 and CDR2 sequences are SGDLS and YYNGEE. CDR3 DNA sequence: TGTGCCAGCAGCGTCTCGGGGGGGGACATTCAGTACTTC. This sequence encodes CASSVSGGDIQYF.

The chain combines TRBV9 with TRBJ2-1; 13 bases map to TRBD2. V trimming: 4 bases; J trimming: 15 bases; junction bases outside the gene matches: 7. The CDR3 is 13 amino acids. Germline V gene data show CDR1 as SGDLS and CDR2 as YYNGEE. The CDR3 region has the DNA TGTGCCAGCAGCCAGGGACTAGCGGGATGGGCGTTCTTC. Translated: CASSQGLAGWAFF.

The CDR3 nucleotides are TGTGCCAGCAGTTACTCGAACGGTGTAGACACTGAAGCTTTCTTT. Protein sequence: CASSYSNGVDTEAFF. J is TRBJ1-1 and V is TRBV6-5; D gene unclear. Looked up from germline, CDR1 is MNHEY and CDR2 is SVGAGI. This CDR3 spans 15 amino acids. V lost 0 bases and J lost 3, with 11 bases in between.

V usage is TRBV5-1 and J usage is TRBJ2-1; 8 bases match TRBD2. J was trimmed by 8 bases and V by 4 bases; bases with no gene match: 8. The CDR3 sequence is 14 residues long. Germline CDR1 is SGHRS and CDR2 is YFSETQ. The CDR3 DNA is TGCGCCAGCAGCGGGGAGCGGGAGAGGGATGAGCAGTTCTTC. Its protein product is CASSGERERDEQFF.

The V call is TRBV7-2, the J call TRBJ1-1; 7 bases are a match to TRBD1. The germline gives CDR1 SGHTA, CDR2 FQGNSA. J lost 4 bases, V lost 8 bases, and 7 bases had no gene match. CDR3 length: 13 amino acids. The DNA for the CDR3 is TGTGCCAGCGAAGGGGGCGAGGGCACTGAAGCTTTCTTT. Translated: CASEGGEGTEAFF.

The rearrangement uses TRBV30 and TRBJ1-3; 9 bases map to TRBD1. This CDR3 has 18 amino acids. Trimming removed 0 bases from V and 1 base from J; junction bases left unmatched: 10. Germline CDR1 reads GTSNPN; CDR2 reads SVGIG (reference sequence). Here the CDR3 reads CAWSVRQGVLVSGNTIYF. CDR3 DNA sequence: TGTGCCTGGAGTGTACGACAGGGGGTTTTAGTTTCTGGAAACACCATATATTTT.

This clone was recorded a few times. This chain links TRBV6-1 with TRBJ1-1, with 9 bases identical to TRBD1. The CDR3 length is 13 residues. The germline gives CDR1 MNHNS, CDR2 SASEGT. Losses at the gene ends were 10 bases for V and 7 bases for J; bases not matched to a gene: 10. CDR3 sequence: CATDPGQGFEAFF. For the CDR3, the DNA is TGTGCCACCGATCCGGGACAGGGATTTGAAGCTTTCTTT.

The chain links TRBV6-6 to TRBJ1-6, with 7 nucleotides matching TRBD1. The ends lost 6 bases at V and 5 bases at J; junction bases unmatched: 4. The V gene's germline CDR1 is MNHNY and CDR2 SVGAGI (reference sequence). The CDR3 loop spans 14 amino acids. For the CDR3, the DNA is TGTGCCAGCAGCACCAGGGGGGATAATTCACCCCTCCACTTT. It yields the protein CASSTRGDNSPLHF.

Turning to this clone: A junction boundary mismatches the germline segment, possibly from a read error. The V and J genes are TRBV7-7 and TRBJ2-2, with TRBD1 matching over 9 bases. Germline V lookup: CDR1 SSHAT, CDR2 FNYEAQ (reference sequence). The CDR3 is made up of 14 amino acids. CDR3 nucleotides: TGTGCTAGCAGCCGGGACAGGGCCACCGGGGAGCTGTTTTTT. Protein sequence: CASSRDRATGELFF.

V gene TRBV9 combines with J gene TRBJ1-3, with D possibly TRBD1 on 6 matching bases. The V and J ends lost 1 base and 3 bases respectively, with 17 bases between them. Germline CDR1 reads SGDLS; CDR2 reads YYNGEE. The CDR3 totals 17 residues. The CDR3 DNA follows: TGTGCCAGCAGCGTAAATCGCGGGGGCTGGGATGGAAACACCATATATTTT. Protein: CASSVNRGGWDGNTIYF. Together with reference TRBV9 and TRBJ1-3, the CDR3 gives the full variable domain: DSGVTQTPKHLITATGQRVTLRCSPRSGDLSVYWYQQSLDQGLQFLIQYYNGEERAKGNILERFSAQQFPDLHSELNLSSLELGDSALYFCASSVNRGGWDGNTIYFGEGSWLTVV.

The chain carries TRBV11-2 and TRBJ2-5, with 8 bases that match TRBD1. The CDR3 loop spans 14 amino acids. With 4 bases clipped from V and 4 bases from J, the junction kept 5 bases outside the gene matches. Germline V gene data show CDR1 as SGHAT and CDR2 as FQNNGV. The CDR3 DNA follows: TGTGCCAGCAGCTCCCAGGGGGCGAGAGAGACCCAGTACTTC. Amino acids: CASSSQGARETQYF.

The V call is TRBV5-6, the J call TRBJ1-1; D not certain. Germline V gene lookup returns CDR1 SGHDT and CDR2 YYEEEE. This CDR3 has 12 amino acids. Trimming stripped 1 base from V and 5 bases from J, with 6 bases between. The CDR3 DNA is TGTGCCAGCAGCTTGTTCCTTACTGAAGCTTTCTTT. Its protein product is CASSLFLTEAFF.